A selection of T cell receptor beta chains follows, all from one sample in a study of cytomegalovirus exposure and HLA in healthy donors. The protocol was immunoSEQ multiplex PCR, while the TCRdb copy is restricted to in-frame clones and leaves out a portion. Of 150,000 to 200,000 clones listed, roughly 90% are singletons. The sequenced sample consisted of PBMCs. Receptors originate from a woman in her twenties or thirties in good health and CMV-seronegative. CDR3s include the opening cysteine and the closing phenylalanine or tryptophan. The D gene is left open where the match is weak. Size is omitted from some rows. Given values are once, few, many or a class for expanded clones.

D	V	size	J	CDR3	DNA
-	TRBV28	-	TRBJ2-7	CASSRAYEQYF	TGTGCCAGCAGTAGAGCCTACGAGCAGTACTTC
TRBD2	TRBV9	-	TRBJ2-7	CASSVGTSGVYEQYF	TGTGCCAGCAGCGTCGGGACTAGCGGGGTCTACGAGCAGTACTTC
-	TRBV6-1	once	TRBJ2-5	CASSLRDAWTQYF	TGTGCCAGCAGCCTACGCGACGCGTGGACCCAGTACTTC
TRBD1	TRBV29-1	-	TRBJ2-7	CSAQGWDSRDEQYF	TGCAGCGCCCAGGGATGGGACAGTCGAGACGAGCAGTACTTC
TRBD1	TRBV5-6	-	TRBJ1-3	CASSGGQGAGNTIYF	TGTGCCAGCAGCGGCGGACAGGGCGCTGGAAACACCATATATTTT
-	TRBV4-3	-	TRBJ2-3	CASSQDVGPSASTDTQYF	TGCGCCAGCAGCCAAGATGTTGGCCCCTCCGCTAGCACAGATACGCAGTATTTT
-	TRBV11-2	-	TRBJ2-7	CASSLVSGGSGAYEQYF	TGTGCCAGCAGCTTAGTGTCGGGCGGCTCCGGGGCCTACGAGCAGTACTTC
TRBD2	TRBV2	-	TRBJ2-1	CASSEALGGGANEQFF	TGTGCCAGCAGTGAAGCGCTCGGCGGGGGGGCAAATGAGCAGTTCTTC
-	TRBV4-1	few	TRBJ1-3	CASSQEWGAGNTIYF	TGCGCCAGCAGCCAAGAGTGGGGGGCTGGAAACACCATATATTTT
-	TRBV18	-	TRBJ2-3	CASSLNPTGGMGTDTQYF	TGTGCCAGCTCGCTTAACCCCACGGGCGGAATGGGCACAGATACGCAGTATTTT
-	TRBV10-3	-	TRBJ2-1	CAIREDRSDEQFF	TGTGCCATCAGAGAGGACCGAAGCGATGAGCAGTTCTTC
-	TRBV27	-	TRBJ1-1	CASRANRATEAFF	TGTGCCAGCAGGGCTAACAGGGCCACTGAAGCTTTCTTT
-	TRBV9	-	TRBJ2-1	CASSPSGVYNEQFF	TGTGCCAGCAGCCCCAGTGGCGTGTACAATGAGCAGTTCTTC
TRBD2	TRBV15	-	TRBJ2-1	CATSGRTSGNNEQFF	TGTGCCACCAGCGGACGGACTAGCGGGAACAATGAGCAGTTCTTC
-	TRBV12-5	-	TRBJ1-1	CASGLGRGVSTEAFF	TGTGCTAGTGGTTTGGGCCGGGGGGTTAGCACTGAAGCTTTCTTT
-	TRBV29-1	-	TRBJ2-1	CSGRTQPTYNEQFF	TGCAGCGGACGGACACAACCCACCTACAATGAGCAGTTCTTC
-	TRBV27	-	TRBJ1-1	CASSLLVAGPGEAFF	TGTGCCAGCAGTTTATTGGTGGCAGGGCCAGGGGAAGCTTTCTTT
-	TRBV19	few	TRBJ2-5	CASTDRIQETQYF	TGTGCCAGTACCGACAGAATCCAAGAGACCCAGTACTTC
TRBD1	TRBV2	-	TRBJ1-5	CASSLGQGGGNQPQHF	TGTGCCAGCAGTCTAGGACAGGGTGGCGGCAATCAGCCCCAGCATTTT
TRBD1	TRBV9	-	TRBJ1-1	CASSVEGTGSTEAFF	TGTGCCAGCAGCGTAGAGGGGACAGGGTCCACTGAAGCTTTCTTT
-	TRBV5-4	-	TRBJ2-3	CASTALESDTQYF	TGTGCCAGCACTGCACTAGAATCAGATACGCAGTATTTT
-	TRBV5-4	-	TRBJ1-2	CASSLAPMKVDYGYTF	TGTGCCAGCAGCTTGGCTCCCATGAAAGTAGACTATGGCTACACCTTC
TRBD1	TRBV9	-	TRBJ2-7	CASSKDRDYEQYF	TGTGCCAGCAGCAAGGACAGGGACTACGAGCAGTACTTC
-	TRBV27	-	TRBJ2-7	CASSLGPYYEQYF	TGTGCCAGCAGTTTAGGGCCATACTACGAGCAGTACTTC
-	TRBV15	-	TRBJ1-4	CATSRDWDEKLFF	TGTGCCACCAGCAGAGATTGGGACGAAAAACTGTTTTTT
-	TRBV11-2	-	TRBJ2-3	CASSLDARDTDTQYF	TGTGCCAGCAGCTTAGATGCTAGAGACACAGATACGCAGTATTTT
TRBD1	TRBV2	-	TRBJ1-1	CASSEHRGLGTEAFF	TGTGCCAGCAGTGAACACAGGGGGCTGGGAACTGAAGCTTTCTTT
-	TRBV15	-	TRBJ1-1	CATSRDLGWPEEENTEAFF	TGTGCCACCAGCAGAGATCTGGGCTGGCCCGAAGAAGAGAACACTGAAGCTTTCTTT